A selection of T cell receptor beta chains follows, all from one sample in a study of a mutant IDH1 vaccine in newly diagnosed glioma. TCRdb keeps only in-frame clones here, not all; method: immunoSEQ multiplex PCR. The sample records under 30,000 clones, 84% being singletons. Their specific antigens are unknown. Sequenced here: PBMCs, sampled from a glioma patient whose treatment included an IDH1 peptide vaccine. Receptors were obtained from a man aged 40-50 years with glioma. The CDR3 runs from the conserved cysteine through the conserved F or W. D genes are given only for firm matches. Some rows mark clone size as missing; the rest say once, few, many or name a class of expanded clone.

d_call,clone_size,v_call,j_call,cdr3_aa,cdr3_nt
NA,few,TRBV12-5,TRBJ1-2,CASAWGDGYGYTF,TGTGCTAGTGCCTGGGGGGACGGCTATGGCTACACCTTC
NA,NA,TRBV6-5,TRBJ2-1,CASRDQAYGEQFF,TGTGCCAGCAGGGACCAGGCCTATGGTGAGCAGTTCTTC
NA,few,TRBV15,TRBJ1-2,CATSRDQDAGYTF,TGTGCCACCAGCAGAGATCAAGACGCTGGCTACACCTTC
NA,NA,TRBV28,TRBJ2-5,CASSVGTAKETQYF,TGTGCCAGCAGTGTCGGGACTGCAAAAGAGACCCAGTACTTC
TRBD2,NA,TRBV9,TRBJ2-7,CASSVTSEPYYEQYF,TGTGCCAGCAGCGTGACTAGCGAGCCTTATTACGAGCAGTACTTC
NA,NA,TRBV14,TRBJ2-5,CASSQDWGKETQYF,TGTGCCAGCAGCCAAGATTGGGGCAAAGAGACCCAGTACTTC
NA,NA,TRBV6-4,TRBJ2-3,CASSDRQGGADTQYF,TGTGCCAGCAGTGACCGGCAGGGAGGTGCAGATACGCAGTATTTT
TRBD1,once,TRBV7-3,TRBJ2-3,CASSSPTGITDTQYF,TGTGCCAGCAGCTCGCCGACAGGGATCACAGATACGCAGTATTTT
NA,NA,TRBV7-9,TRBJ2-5,CATSGTATQYF,TGTGCCACCTCTGGAACCGCAACCCAGTACTTC
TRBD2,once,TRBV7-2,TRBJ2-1,CASRASGRAYNEQFF,TGTGCCAGCCGAGCTAGCGGGAGGGCCTACAATGAGCAGTTCTTC
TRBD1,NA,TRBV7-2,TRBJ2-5,CASSPRGQGKWETQYF,TGTGCCAGCAGCCCTAGAGGACAGGGGAAATGGGAGACCCAGTACTTC
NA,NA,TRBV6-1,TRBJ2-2,CASSGSDTGELFF,TGTGCCAGCAGTGGATCGGACACCGGGGAGCTGTTTTTT
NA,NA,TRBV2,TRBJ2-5,CASQGFETQYF,TGTGCCAGTCAGGGATTCGAGACCCAGTACTTC
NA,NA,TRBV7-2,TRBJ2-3,CASSMLGTDTQYF,TGTGCCAGCAGCATGTTAGGCACAGATACGCAGTATTTT
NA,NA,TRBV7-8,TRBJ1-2,CASSPGDGYTF,TGTGCCAGCAGCCCAGGGGATGGCTACACCTTC
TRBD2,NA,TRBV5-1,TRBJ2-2,CASSLGLAVNTGELFF,TGCGCCAGCAGCTTGGGACTAGCGGTGAACACCGGGGAGCTGTTTTTT
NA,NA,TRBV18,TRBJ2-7,CASSPSVLYNYEQYF,TGTGCCAGCTCACCATCCGTTTTATATAACTACGAGCAGTACTTC
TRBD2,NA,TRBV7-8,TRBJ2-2,CASSLRISREVPGELFF,TGTGCCAGCAGCTTAAGAATCTCGCGGGAGGTTCCCGGGGAGCTGTTTTTT
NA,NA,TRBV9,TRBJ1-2,CASSSQQGSNYGYTF,TGTGCCAGCAGCAGCCAACAGGGTTCTAACTATGGCTACACCTTC
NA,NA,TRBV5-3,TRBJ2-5,CARSYRPPLVETQYF,TGTGCCAGAAGCTATAGGCCTCCCCTAGTGGAGACCCAGTACTTC
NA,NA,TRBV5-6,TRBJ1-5,CASSLTMTAGPNQPQHF,TGTGCCAGCAGCTTAACAATGACGGCAGGGCCCAATCAGCCCCAGCATTTT
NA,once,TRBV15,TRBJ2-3,CATSRDLNLNTQYF,TGTGCCACCAGCAGAGATCTTAATTTAAATACGCAGTATTTT
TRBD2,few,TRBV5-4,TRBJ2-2,CASSLAGGAGELFF,TGTGCCAGCAGCTTAGCGGGAGGAGCCGGGGAGCTGTTTTTT
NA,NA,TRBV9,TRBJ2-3,CASSVGRTGSLVDTQYF,TGTGCCAGCAGCGTAGGTAGGACGGGCTCCTTAGTTGATACGCAGTATTTT
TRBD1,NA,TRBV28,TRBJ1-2,CASLLSGGGSYTF,TGTGCCAGCCTCCTCTCAGGGGGGGGTAGCTACACCTTC
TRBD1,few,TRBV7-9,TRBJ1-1,CASSQRQGADAEAFF,TGTGCCAGCAGCCAACGACAGGGGGCCGACGCTGAAGCTTTCTTT
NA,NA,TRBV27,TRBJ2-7,CASSKGDSGGGPYEQYF,TGTGCCAGCAGTAAGGGGGATTCTGGCGGCGGGCCCTACGAGCAGTACTTC
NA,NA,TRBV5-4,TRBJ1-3,CASSVGQLSSGNTIYF,TGTGCCAGCAGCGTAGGACAGTTATCCTCTGGAAACACCATATATTTT